The 30 T cell receptor beta chains reported below all come from one sample, sequenced in a study of blood T cell repertoires in COVID-19. The assay was immunoSEQ multiplex PCR, and TCRdb's table has in-frame clones only and misses some. The sample has some 390,000 clones; 70% to 90% are singletons. The material sequenced was peripheral blood. These receptors originate from a middle-aged woman with COVID-19, enrolled during active disease.

The V and J genes are TRBV4-3 and TRBJ2-6; D is possibly TRBD1 (5 bases). Germline V gene lookup returns CDR1 LGHNA and CDR2 YSLEER. CDR3 length equals 19 residues. With 2 bases removed from V and 0 bases from J, the gap between germline ends came to 17 bases. CDR3 sequence: CASSQWGRALVSGANVLTF. DNA for the CDR3: TGCGCCAGCAGCCAATGGGGCAGGGCCCTTGTCTCTGGGGCCAACGTCCTGACTTTC.

This rearrangement joins TRBV7-2 to TRBJ1-1, with D hard to call. The CDR3 contains 14 residues. Deletions cut 5 bases from V and 5 bases from J, with 15 bases between. Looked up from germline, CDR1 is SGHTA and CDR2 is FQGNSA. CDR3 loop: CASSQAGAGTEAFF. The CDR3 DNA reads TGTGCCAGCAGCCAGGCAGGAGCGGGAACTGAAGCTTTCTTT.

Comments on this clone: This same CDR3 is encoded by further DNA sequences in the sample. This sequence joins TRBV28 and TRBJ1-1; a possible D gene is TRBD1 (6 bases). Germline V gene lookup returns CDR1 MDHEN and CDR2 SYDVKM. The ends were cut back, 3 bases at V and 2 bases at J, with 7 bases in the middle. The CDR3 is 13 amino acids. The CDR3 bases are TGTGCCAGCAGTTTCAGGGGAAACACTGAAGCTTTCTTT. It is translated as CASSFRGNTEAFF.

The V and J genes are TRBV7-2 and TRBJ1-6; TRBD1 is a possible D gene (5 bases). Germline assignment: CDR1 SGHTA and CDR2 FQGNSA. The length of the CDR3 is 14 residues. Trimming stripped 6 bases from V and 9 bases from J, with 15 bases between. CDR3 DNA: TGTGCCAGCAGGCGGGGCAGCGATCCTTCACCCCTCCACTTT. It specifies CASRRGSDPSPLHF.

The chain has TRBV3-1 (or the pseudogene TRBV3-2) and TRBJ1-1; D ambiguous. The CDR3 covers 14 residues. Germline V CDR1 and CDR2: LGHDT, YNNKEL (reference sequence). V lost 2 bases, J lost 1 base, and 8 bases lay in between. The CDR3 reads CASSQRQTNTEAFF. As DNA, the CDR3 is TGTGCCAGCAGCCAAAGACAAACGAACACTGAAGCTTTCTTT.

This clone has more than one count but fewer than ten. V and J are TRBV14 and TRBJ1-1; tentative D call: TRBD1 (5 bases). The CDR3 is 17 residues long. The germline CDR1 and CDR2 sequences are SGHDN and FVKESK. V lost 3 bases, J lost 5 bases, and 22 bases lay in between. CDR3 sequence (DNA): TGTGCCAGCAGCCACCACTGGGCCCAACGGGGGAGGACTGAAGCTTTCTTT. Translating it yields CASSHHWAQRGRTEAFF.

V is TRBV6-6 and J is TRBJ1-5, with TRBD1 identical over 7 bases. This CDR3 contains 16 residues. Germline V gives CDR1 MNHNY, CDR2 SVGAGI (reference sequence). The V segment lost 6 bases and the J segment 0 bases; nucleotides outside the gene matches: 8. Here the CDR3 reads CASRTGAFDSNQPQHF. For the CDR3, the DNA is TGTGCCAGCAGAACAGGGGCATTCGATAGCAATCAGCCCCAGCATTTT.

The chain links TRBV5-1 to TRBJ1-2, with 7 bases identical to TRBD1. This CDR3 comprises 14 residues. J gave up 4 bases and V 0 bases, and 3 bases lay outside the gene matches. Germline CDR1 is SGHRS and CDR2 is YFSETQ. In DNA, the CDR3 is TGCGCCAGCAGCTTGGAAGGGACAGTCTATGGCTACACCTTC. This encodes CASSLEGTVYGYTF. Complete variable domain (other parts from reference TRBV5-1 and TRBJ1-2): KAGVTQTPRYLIKTRGQQVTLSCSPISGHRSVSWYQQTPGQGLQFLFEYFSETQRNKGNFPGRFSGRQFSNSRSEMNVSTLELGDSALYLCASSLEGTVYGYTFGSGTRLTVV.

The DNA of the CDR3 is TGTGCCAGCAGCTACCCGCCAGGTACCGGTGAGCAGTTCTTC. Its protein product is CASSYPPGTGEQFF. This sequence joins TRBV6-6 and TRBJ2-1, with D unclear. Trimming took 6 bases from V and 9 from J, leaving 18 bases between them. Germline CDR1 reads MNHNY; CDR2 reads SVGAGI (reference sequence). This CDR3 has 14 amino acids.

The chain couples TRBV5-1 to TRBJ2-7; possible D gene TRBD2, 5 bases. The germline CDR1 and CDR2 sequences are SGHRS and YFSETQ. CDR3 length: 15 residues. V dropped 0 bases and J dropped 2 bases, with 12 bases sitting between them. DNA for the CDR3: TGCGCCAGCAGCTTGGTGGGGAGTGGAACCTACGAGCAGTACTTC. Protein: CASSLVGSGTYEQYF.

The V gene is TRBV5-1, the J gene TRBJ1-2, with 10 bases fitting TRBD1. V dropped 0 bases and J dropped 1; count of bases not matched to a gene: 3. The CDR3 loop spans 16 amino acids. Germline CDR1 and CDR2: SGHRS and YFSETQ. CDR3 in DNA: TGCGCCAGCAGCTTGGCCGGGACAGGGGATAACTATGGCTACACCTTC. This encodes CASSLAGTGDNYGYTF.

V usage is TRBV19 and J usage is TRBJ1-6, with 7 bases aligning to TRBD1. The V gene's germline CDR1 is LNHDA and CDR2 SQIVND (reference sequence). J was trimmed by 6 bases and V by 6 bases; bases with no gene match: 5. This CDR3 is built from 14 residues. CDR3 sequence: CASSGDSLNSPLHF. CDR3 sequence (DNA): TGTGCCAGTAGCGGGGACAGCCTTAATTCACCCCTCCACTTT.

The rearrangement links TRBV3-1 (or the pseudogene TRBV3-2) to TRBJ2-5; TRBD1 agrees at 12 bases. CDR1 and CDR2 (germline): LGHDT, YNNKEL (reference sequence). The junction had 5 bases not matched to a gene; V was cut back by 1 base and J by 5 bases. The CDR3 has 16 residues. CDR3 nucleotide sequence: TGTGCCAGCAGCCAAGGACCGGGACAGGGGGCTGAGACCCAGTACTTC. It translates to CASSQGPGQGAETQYF.

V usage is TRBV7-8 and J usage is TRBJ2-7; tentatively, D is TRBD2 (6 bases). CDR3 size: 17 residues. Germline lookup yields CDR1 SGHVS and CDR2 FQNEAQ. V shed 2 bases and J shed 0 bases, with 17 bases lying between them. Written as DNA, the CDR3 is TGTGCCAGCAGCTTAATGTCCGGCGGGGCTCTCTCCTACGAGCAGTACTTC. It translates to CASSLMSGGALSYEQYF.

The rearrangement joins TRBV20-1 to TRBJ1-4; 9 bases agree with TRBD1. Looked up from germline, CDR1 is DFQATT and CDR2 is SNEGSKA (reference sequence). V lost 3 bases, J lost 7 bases, and 9 bases stayed unmatched. The CDR3 totals 15 residues. The CDR3 region has the DNA TGCAGTGCTAGTAGGGGACAGGGTTTAGGTGAAAAACTGTTTTTT. Translated, it gives CSASRGQGLGEKLFF.

The chain couples TRBV28 to TRBJ1-1, with D perhaps matching TRBD1 (5 bases). Germline CDR1 reads MDHEN; CDR2 reads SYDVKM. The V end lost 8 bases, the J end lost 4 bases, and 23 bases lay between the germline ends. The CDR3 has 16 amino acids. This CDR3 reads CASVIQGGGVGTEAFF. In DNA, the CDR3 is TGTGCCAGCGTCATCCAGGGTGGGGGGGTTGGCACTGAAGCTTTCTTT.

The chain uses TRBV19 and TRBJ2-7; 9 positions match TRBD2. This CDR3 spans 14 amino acids. V was clipped by 5 bases and J by 8 bases; unmatched bases: 10. CDR1 LNHDA and CDR2 SQIVND come from the germline V gene (reference sequence). CDR3 sequence (DNA): TGTGCCAGTAGTCCCCAGGCTAGCGGGGATAAGCAGTACTTC. Its translation is CASSPQASGDKQYF.

The chain joins TRBV30 to TRBJ2-7, with 12 bases fitting TRBD2. The trim removed 4 bases at V and 1 base at J, leaving 5 bases unmatched. There are 15 residues in the CDR3. Germline-derived CDR1 and CDR2 are GTSNPN and SVGIG (reference sequence). As DNA, the CDR3 is TGTGCCTGGATTGGAGGACTAGCGGGATCCTACGAGCAGTACTTC. Translating it yields CAWIGGLAGSYEQYF.

Remarks on this clone: Other DNA sequences in this specimen translate into the identical CDR3. The V and J genes are TRBV7-2 and TRBJ1-6; 7 bases match TRBD1. CDR3 length: 15 amino acids. Germline V lookup: CDR1 SGHTA, CDR2 FQGNSA. With 0 bases clipped from V and 7 bases from J, the junction kept 3 bases outside the gene matches. CDR3 DNA sequence: TGTGCCAGCAGCTTAGCAGGCAGGGGGAATTCACCCCTCCACTTT. Amino acid sequence: CASSLAGRGNSPLHF.

J is TRBJ2-1 and V is TRBV5-1; 15 bases align to TRBD2. Per germline, CDR1 SGHRS and CDR2 YFSETQ. Germline trimming cut 4 bases from V and 4 bases from J; bases unmatched to any gene: 12. The CDR3 spans 19 residues. The CDR3 DNA sequence: TGCGCCAGCAGCCAACGGTCGGGACTAGCGGGAGGAGGGTACAATGAGCAGTTCTTC. It is translated as CASSQRSGLAGGGYNEQFF.

The chain joins TRBV5-1 to TRBJ2-1; possible D gene TRBD2, 6 bases. CDR1 SGHRS and CDR2 YFSETQ come from the germline V gene. The CDR3 consists of 14 residues. V lost 0 bases and J lost 7, with 11 bases in between. In nucleotides, the CDR3 is TGCGCCAGCAGCTTGGACGGGAGAGGGAATGAGCAGTTCTTC. Protein sequence: CASSLDGRGNEQFF.

The chain links TRBV6-6 to TRBJ2-7, with TRBD1 identical over 7 bases. The CDR3 is made up of 13 amino acids. After removal of 2 bases from V and 3 bases from J, the junction contained 1 base not matched to a gene. Per the germline V gene, CDR1 is MNHNY and CDR2 is SVGAGI (reference sequence). The CDR3 region has the DNA TGTGCCAGCAGTTACGACAGGGACTACGAGCAGTACTTC. Protein product: CASSYDRDYEQYF.

The rearrangement uses TRBV30 and TRBJ1-3, with 8 bases that match TRBD1. The germline V gene has CDR1 GTSNPN and CDR2 SVGIG (reference sequence). The CDR3 loop spans 14 amino acids. V shed 5 bases and J 4 bases; nucleotides not matched to a gene: 7. CDR3 region: CAWEQGARGNTIYF. CDR3 sequence (DNA): TGTGCCTGGGAGCAGGGGGCGCGGGGAAACACCATATATTTT. Together with reference TRBV30 and TRBJ1-3, the CDR3 gives the full variable domain: SQTIHQWPATLVQPVGSPLSLECTVEGTSNPNLYWYRQAAGRGLQLLFYSVGIGQISSEVPQNLSASRPQDRQFILSSKKLLLSDSGFYLCAWEQGARGNTIYFGEGSWLTVV.

The chain combines TRBV27 with TRBJ2-7; perhaps TRBD2 as D (6 bases). V dropped 5 bases and J dropped 3 bases, with 14 bases sitting between them. Germline CDR1 reads MNHEY; CDR2 reads SMNVEV (reference sequence). There are 14 residues in the CDR3. The CDR3 DNA reads TGTGCCAGCAGTGTGACGGGGGAGCGCTACGAGCAGTACTTC. Translation gives CASSVTGERYEQYF.

Written as DNA, the CDR3 is TGCAGCGTTGAATCGACAGGGGGAGAGACCCAGTACTTC. It translates to CSVESTGGETQYF. This chain joins TRBV29-1 and TRBJ2-5; 9 bases match TRBD1. CDR3 length: 13 residues. Germline V gene sequence: CDR1 SQVTM, CDR2 ANQGSEA. Losses at the gene ends were 2 bases for V and 4 bases for J; bases not matched to a gene: 2. Variable domain in full (rest from reference TRBV29-1 and TRBJ2-5): SAVISQKPSRDICQRGTSLTIQCQVDSQVTMMFWYRQQPGQSLTLIATANQGSEATYESGFVIDKFPISRPNLTFSTLTVSNMSPEDSSIYLCSVESTGGETQYFGPGTRLLVL.

The chain carries TRBV11-2 and TRBJ2-1; D might be TRBD2 (6 bases). Per the germline V gene, CDR1 is SGHAT and CDR2 is FQNNGV. Trimming took 2 bases from V and 8 from J, leaving 13 bases between them. CDR3 length: 14 amino acids. The CDR3 coding sequence is TGTGCCAGCAGCTTACAATTAGCTAGCGATGAGCAGTTCTTC. Translating it yields CASSLQLASDEQFF.

This chain links TRBV5-1 with TRBJ2-3; TRBD1 matches 10 bases. Germline V CDR1 and CDR2: SGHRS, YFSETQ. CDR3 size: 16 residues. The J segment lost 0 bases and the V segment lost 4 bases, leaving 5 bases of the junction unmatched. CDR3 sequence reads: CASSVDRGKSTDTQYF. CDR3 bases: TGCGCCAGCAGCGTGGACAGGGGGAAGAGCACAGATACGCAGTATTTT. The whole variable domain, remainder taken from reference TRBV5-1 and TRBJ2-3, is KAGVTQTPRYLIKTRGQQVTLSCSPISGHRSVSWYQQTPGQGLQFLFEYFSETQRNKGNFPGRFSGRQFSNSRSEMNVSTLELGDSALYLCASSVDRGKSTDTQYFGPGTRLTVL.

This sequence joins TRBV6-5 and TRBJ1-1; D is uncertain. Between the trimmed V and J ends, which lost 2 bases and 3 bases, there was a span of 10 bases. CDR3 size: 14 residues. From germline, CDR1 is MNHEY and CDR2 SVGAGI. The CDR3 DNA is TGTGCCAGCAGTTACGTGGCCTCCGACACTGAAGCTTTCTTT. Translation: CASSYVASDTEAFF.

The J gene is TRBJ1-3, the V gene TRBV5-1, with D uncertain. From germline, CDR1 is SGHRS and CDR2 YFSETQ. The V end was cut by 0 bases, the J end by 0 bases, with 10 bases between. The CDR3 has 16 amino acids. This CDR3 reads CASSLAGSISGNTIYF. Written as DNA, the CDR3 is TGCGCCAGCAGCTTGGCAGGCAGTATCTCTGGAAACACCATATATTTT.

On this clone: Other DNA sequences in the sample encode the same CDR3. The rearrangement uses TRBV28 and TRBJ1-1; 7 bases agree with TRBD1. CDR3 size: 15 residues. CDR1 and CDR2 from the germline V gene are MDHEN and SYDVKM. With 5 bases clipped from V and 5 bases from J, the junction kept 11 bases outside the gene matches. CDR3 protein: CASSPPTGRGTEAFF. CDR3 DNA: TGTGCCAGCAGTCCACCTACGGGCAGGGGGACTGAAGCTTTCTTT.